This T cell receptor (beta chain) was retrieved from a study of T cells in Graves' hyperthyroidism and ophthalmopathy. Findings of the study overall: In simple terms, a model built on 13 V-J features told ophthalmopathy apart from stable hyperthyroidism.

The CDR3 runs to 15 residues. Trimming took 4 bases from V and 4 from J; bases not matched to a gene: 6. The germline V gene encodes CDR1 SGHDT and CDR2 YYEEEE. This clonotype turned up a few times. Its specificity is unknown. Amplification of TCR beta CDR3 regions was performed using RNA transcripts as template. The TCR CDR3 was amplified in a first-round RT-PCR using the HTBI primer set. TCRdb reprocessed the multiplex PCR reads with MiXCR, giving one entry per CDR3 protein. The sample lists some 600,000 distinct CDR3 sequences, approximately 14% occurring once. This clonotype originated in a woman in her thirties with Graves' hyperthyroidism that later progressed to Graves' ophthalmopathy. The V gene is TRBV5-6, the J gene TRBJ1-5; 9 bases fit TRBD1. Sequenced: blood. The CDR3 is CASSPGTGWNQPQHF. Here the CDR3 DNA reads TGTGCCAGCAGCCCCGGGACAGGGTGGAATCAGCCCCAGCATTTT.